The present T cell receptor beta chain was sequenced within a study of T cell responses to AZD1222 COVID-19 vaccine. Study-level findings and limits: Repertoires were collected only later (after the peak T cell response had occurred). It should be noted that donors were predominantly white British and more often female, and clonal diversity was possibly underestimated.

CDR3 size: 17 residues. From germline, CDR1 is SGHKS and CDR2 YYEKEE (reference sequence). Trimming took 4 bases from V and 2 from J; bases not matched to a gene: 14. Sequencing used immunoSEQ multiplex PCR; TCRdb keeps in-frame clones, though not all of them. The data contain some 170,000 clones, approximately 90% of them seen just once; the ten biggest clones take up less than 3%. Only one count was recorded for this clone. Its target is not known. J is TRBJ2-7 and V is TRBV5-5; 8 positions agree with TRBD1. This sample comprised peripheral blood, obtained on day 0 of AZD1222 vaccination. This TCR was recovered from an adult in good health. Here the CDR3 reads CASSPGQANPETYEQYF. CDR3 nucleotides: TGTGCCAGCAGCCCGGGACAGGCTAACCCTGAAACCTACGAGCAGTACTTC.